This T cell receptor (beta chain) originates from a study of blood T cell repertoires in COVID-19. About the study: PBMCs, B-cell-depleted T cells, or T cells provided the cDNA or gDNA that made up the material.

Only in-frame clones appear in the TCRdb table, and some are missing; sequencing was by immunoSEQ multiplex PCR. The sample lists 60,000 or so clones; approximately 82% were seen once. Trimming removed 7 bases at V and 1 base at J, with 10 bases between. The CDR3 is made up of 13 amino acids. Germline lookup yields CDR1 SNHLY and CDR2 FYNNEI. The chain employs TRBV2 and TRBJ1-1; D perhaps matches TRBD1 (6 bases). Sequencing was carried out using peripheral blood. This receptor was obtained from a man aged 55 to 69 with acute or convalescent COVID-19. This chain's CDR3 is CASTRGRNTEAFF. In nucleotides, the CDR3 is TGTGCCAGCACGAGGGGGAGGAACACTGAAGCTTTCTTT.